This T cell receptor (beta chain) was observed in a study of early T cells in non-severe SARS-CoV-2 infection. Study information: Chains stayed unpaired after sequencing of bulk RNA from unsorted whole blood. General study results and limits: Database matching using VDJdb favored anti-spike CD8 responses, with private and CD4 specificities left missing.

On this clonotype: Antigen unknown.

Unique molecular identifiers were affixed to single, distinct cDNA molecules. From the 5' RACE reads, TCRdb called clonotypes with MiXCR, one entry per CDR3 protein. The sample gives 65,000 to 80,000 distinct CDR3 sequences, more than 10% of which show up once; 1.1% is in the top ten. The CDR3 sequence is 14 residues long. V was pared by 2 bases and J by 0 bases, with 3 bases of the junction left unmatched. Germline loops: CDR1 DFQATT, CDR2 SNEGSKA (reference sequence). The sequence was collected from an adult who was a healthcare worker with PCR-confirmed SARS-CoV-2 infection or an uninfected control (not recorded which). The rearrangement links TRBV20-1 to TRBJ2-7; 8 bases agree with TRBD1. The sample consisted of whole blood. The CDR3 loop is CSARTGTGSYEQYF. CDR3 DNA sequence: TGCAGTGCTAGAACCGGGACAGGCTCCTACGAGCAGTACTTC.